One TCR beta chain is described in this entry. Profiling relied on immunoSEQ multiplex PCR, and the TCRdb table lists in-frame clones only, not all of them. This sample has 30,000 to 40,000 clones, with around 70% found just once. These data are taken from a study of radiotherapy plus CTLA-4 blockade in lung cancer. The wider study: Objective responses occurred in approximately 18% of patients; around 30% had disease control.

This CDR3 region has 13 residues. Between the trimmed V and J ends, which lost 0 bases and 8 bases, there was a span of 11 bases. In germline, CDR1 is SGDLS, CDR2 YYNGEE. The clonotype was recovered from a human donor with non-small cell lung cancer that progressed on radiotherapy plus ipilimumab. Specimen: peripheral blood, collected from a patient treated with radiotherapy plus ipilimumab. This chain uses TRBV9 with TRBJ1-1; D ambiguous. This CDR3 reads CASSVASEGEAFF. CDR3 sequence (DNA): TGTGCCAGCAGCGTAGCGAGCGAGGGAGAAGCTTTCTTT.